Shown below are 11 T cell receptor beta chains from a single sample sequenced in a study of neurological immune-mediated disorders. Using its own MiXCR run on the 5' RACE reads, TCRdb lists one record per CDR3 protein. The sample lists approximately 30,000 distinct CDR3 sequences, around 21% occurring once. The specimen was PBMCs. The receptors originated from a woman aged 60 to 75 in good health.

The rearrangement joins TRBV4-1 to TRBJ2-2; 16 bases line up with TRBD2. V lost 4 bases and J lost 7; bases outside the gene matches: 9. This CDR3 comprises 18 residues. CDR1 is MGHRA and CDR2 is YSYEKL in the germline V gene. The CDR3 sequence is CASSRPGLAGGPGGELFF. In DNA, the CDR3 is TGCGCCAGCAGCCGGCCGGGACTAGCGGGAGGGCCCGGCGGGGAGCTGTTTTTT.

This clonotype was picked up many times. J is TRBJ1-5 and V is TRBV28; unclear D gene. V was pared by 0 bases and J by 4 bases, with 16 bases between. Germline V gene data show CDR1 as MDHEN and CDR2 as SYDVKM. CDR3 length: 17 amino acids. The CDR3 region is CASSLWHTGSSNQPQHF. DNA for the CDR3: TGTGCCAGCAGTTTATGGCACACCGGGTCATCTAATCAGCCCCAGCATTTT.

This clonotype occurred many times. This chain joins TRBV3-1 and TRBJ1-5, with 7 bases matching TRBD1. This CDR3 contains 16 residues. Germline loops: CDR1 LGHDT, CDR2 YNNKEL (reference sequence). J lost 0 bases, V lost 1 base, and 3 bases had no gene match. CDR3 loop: CASSQGTGYSNQPQHF. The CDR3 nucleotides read TGTGCCAGCAGCCAAGGGACAGGTTATAGCAATCAGCCCCAGCATTTT.

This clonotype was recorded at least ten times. For the CDR3, the DNA is TGTGCCAGCAGCCCGACCCAACTAGCGGGAACCCCCTACGAGCAGTACTTC. This encodes CASSPTQLAGTPYEQYF. The chain joins TRBV6-5 to TRBJ2-7, with 10 bases identical to TRBD2. The CDR3 runs 17 residues. Per the germline V gene, CDR1 is MNHEY and CDR2 is SVGAGI. V gave up 6 bases and J gave up 2 bases; unmatched junction bases: 13.

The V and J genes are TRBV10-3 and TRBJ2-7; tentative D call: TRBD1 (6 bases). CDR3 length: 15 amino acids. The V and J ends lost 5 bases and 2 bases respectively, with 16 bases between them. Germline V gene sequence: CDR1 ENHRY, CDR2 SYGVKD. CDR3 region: CAISSRQDSAYEQYF. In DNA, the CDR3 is TGTGCCATCAGTTCCAGACAGGACAGTGCCTACGAGCAGTACTTC.

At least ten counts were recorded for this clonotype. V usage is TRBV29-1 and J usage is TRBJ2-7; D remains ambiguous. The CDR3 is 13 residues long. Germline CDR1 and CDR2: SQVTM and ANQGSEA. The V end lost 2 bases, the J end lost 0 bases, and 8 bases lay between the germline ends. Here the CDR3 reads CSVEFRSSYEQYF. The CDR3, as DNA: TGCAGCGTTGAATTCAGGAGCTCCTACGAGCAGTACTTC.

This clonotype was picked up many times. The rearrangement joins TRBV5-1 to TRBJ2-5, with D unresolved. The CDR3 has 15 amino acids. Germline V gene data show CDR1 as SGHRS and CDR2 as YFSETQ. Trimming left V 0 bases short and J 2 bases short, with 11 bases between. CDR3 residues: CASSLGWATQETQYF. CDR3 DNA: TGCGCCAGCAGCTTGGGCTGGGCAACTCAAGAGACCCAGTACTTC.

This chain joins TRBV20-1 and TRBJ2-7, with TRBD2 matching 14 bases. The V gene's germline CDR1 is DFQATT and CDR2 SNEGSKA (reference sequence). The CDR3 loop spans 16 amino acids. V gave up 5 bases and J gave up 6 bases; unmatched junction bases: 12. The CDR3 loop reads CSAHNEPTSGRVEQYF. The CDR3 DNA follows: TGCAGTGCTCATAACGAACCGACTAGCGGGAGGGTCGAGCAGTACTTC.

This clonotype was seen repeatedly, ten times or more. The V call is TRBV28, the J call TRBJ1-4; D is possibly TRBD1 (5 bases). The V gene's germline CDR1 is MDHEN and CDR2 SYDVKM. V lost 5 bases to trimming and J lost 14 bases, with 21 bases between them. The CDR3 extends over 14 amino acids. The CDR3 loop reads CASSPGTTPRNLFF. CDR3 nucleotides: TGTGCCAGCAGTCCCGGGACTACTCCTAGGAATCTGTTTTTT. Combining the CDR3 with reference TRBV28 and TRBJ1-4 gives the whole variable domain DVKVTQSSRYLVKRTGEKVFLECVQDMDHENMFWYRQDPGLGLRLIYFSYDVKMKEKGDIPEGYSVSREKKERFSLILESASTNQTSMYLCASSPGTTPRNLFFGSGTQLSVL.

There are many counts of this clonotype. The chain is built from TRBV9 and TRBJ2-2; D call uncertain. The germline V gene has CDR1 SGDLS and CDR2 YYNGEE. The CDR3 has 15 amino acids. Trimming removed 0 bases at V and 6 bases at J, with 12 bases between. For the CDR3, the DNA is TGTGCCAGCAGCGTAGTCGAGTCCGGCCCCGGGGAGCTGTTTTTT. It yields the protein CASSVVESGPGELFF.

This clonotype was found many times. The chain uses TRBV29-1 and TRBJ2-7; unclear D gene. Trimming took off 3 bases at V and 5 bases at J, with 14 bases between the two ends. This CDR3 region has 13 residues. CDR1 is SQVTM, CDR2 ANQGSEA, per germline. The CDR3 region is CSVEVVSRHEQYF. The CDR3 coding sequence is TGCAGCGTTGAGGTGGTGTCACGACACGAGCAGTACTTC.